The next 7 T cell receptor beta chains were all read from a single sample in a study of identical twins. Via MiXCR, TCRdb re-called the 5' RACE reads, giving one row per CDR3 protein. The sample consists of about 340,000 distinct CDR3 sequences, roughly an eighth of them appearing once. These sequences were also reported in another study, on yellow fever vaccine responses in identical twins.

The sequenced material came from CD8+ T cells sorted from blood. The receptors originated from a woman aged 18-29 years in good health.

The gene calls are TRBV27 and TRBJ2-7, with 10 bases aligning to TRBD1. CDR1 MNHEY and CDR2 SMNVEV come from the germline V gene (reference sequence). This CDR3 region has 12 residues. V lost 10 bases, J lost 7 bases, and 7 bases stayed unmatched. The CDR3 DNA is TGTGCCACCAAGACAGGGGGCCGGGAGCAGTACTTC. Protein sequence: CATKTGGREQYF.

This clonotype has just a few counts. J is TRBJ1-1 and V is TRBV9; perhaps TRBD1 as D (6 bases). The CDR3 loop spans 16 amino acids. The germline V and J ends were trimmed by 0 bases and 5 bases, with 17 bases remaining between them. Looked up from germline, CDR1 is SGDLS and CDR2 is YYNGEE. The CDR3 region is CASSVARDKGTTEAFF. CDR3 coding DNA: TGTGCCAGCAGCGTAGCCCGGGACAAGGGGACGACTGAAGCTTTCTTT.

This clonotype was observed many times. The rearrangement joins TRBV4-1 to TRBJ2-5, with D perhaps TRBD1 (5 bases). There are 15 residues in the CDR3. Germline assignment: CDR1 MGHRA and CDR2 YSYEKL. V gave up 0 bases and J gave up 5 bases, with 13 bases separating them. CDR3 in amino acids: CASSQDGAVLETQYF. CDR3 DNA sequence: TGCGCCAGCAGCCAAGATGGGGCAGTCCTGGAGACCCAGTACTTC.

In this sample, this clonotype turned up a few times. The rearrangement uses TRBV28 and TRBJ1-2; 7 bases line up with TRBD1. The CDR3 has 16 amino acids. The junction had 12 bases not matched to a gene; V was cut back by 2 bases and J by 6 bases. Germline V gene data show CDR1 as MDHEN and CDR2 as SYDVKM. For the CDR3, the DNA is TGTGCCAGCAGTTTAAGAAGACAGGGTAAACGGCATGGCTACACCTTC. Protein: CASSLRRQGKRHGYTF.

The chain joins TRBV7-9 to TRBJ2-2; 13 bases align to TRBD2. Looked up from germline, CDR1 is SEHNR and CDR2 is FQNEAQ (reference sequence). This CDR3 comprises 15 residues. J was trimmed by 5 bases and V by 8 bases; bases with no gene match: 5. The CDR3 sequence: CASVTGLAGTGELFF. For the CDR3, the DNA is TGTGCCAGCGTTACGGGACTAGCGGGAACCGGGGAGCTGTTTTTT.

This clonotype was counted a few times. The chain employs TRBV6-1 and TRBJ2-1, with D perhaps being TRBD1 or TRBD2 (5 bases each). In germline, CDR1 is MNHNS, CDR2 SASEGT. V lost 7 bases and J lost 5, with 18 bases in between. The length of the CDR3 is 15 residues. In DNA, the CDR3 is TGTGCCAGCAATGACGGGATGGACATAAACAATGAGCAGTTCTTC. It yields the protein CASNDGMDINNEQFF.

V gene TRBV10-1 combines with J gene TRBJ2-2; no reliable D call. V lost 3 bases and J lost 1, with 6 bases in between. This CDR3 comprises 14 residues. Germline lookup yields CDR1 WNHNN and CDR2 SYGVQD (reference sequence). CDR3 protein: CASSEAGNTGELFF. In DNA form, the CDR3 reads TGCGCCAGCAGTGAAGCAGGGAACACCGGGGAGCTGTTTTTT.